A selection of T cell receptor beta chains follows, all from one sample in a study of CD8+CD57+ T cells in acquired aplastic anemia. In TCRdb, the reads were re-called with MiXCR into one record per CDR3 protein. Of some 170,000 distinct CDR3 sequences in the sample, 45% to 55% are singletons; the top ten hold 1.1%. Sequenced: sorted CD4+, CD8+, or CD8+CD57+ T cells (not recorded which) from PBMCs. These TCRs come from a human donor with aplastic anemia. The CDR3 runs from the conserved cysteine through the conserved F or W. A D gene is named only where the DNA matches it firmly. Clone size is not always given. Where it is, it says once, few, many or a class for expanded clones.

>NA|TRBV7-9|NA|TRBJ2-7|13
CASSLGANYEQYF
TGTGCCAGCAGCTTAGGTGCAAACTACGAGCAGTACTTC
>TRBD2|TRBV20-1|many|TRBJ2-2|15
CSARRGGGSGGELFF
TGCAGTGCTCGACGGGGCGGGGGATCTGGCGGGGAGCTGTTTTTT
>TRBD2|TRBV20-1|NA|TRBJ2-3|15
CSAGERGPSTDTQYF
TGCAGTGCTGGGGAGCGGGGACCTAGCACAGATACGCAGTATTTT
>NA|TRBV2|many|TRBJ1-2|14
CASSAYSRLYGYTF
TGTGCCAGCAGTGCTTACAGCCGACTCTATGGCTACACCTTC
>NA|TRBV5-8|NA|TRBJ2-7|14
CASNPETDSYEQYF
TGTGCCAGCAACCCAGAGACCGACTCCTACGAGCAGTACTTC
>TRBD2|TRBV10-1|once|TRBJ2-7|16
CASSQTNSGRAHEQYF
TGCGCCAGCAGTCAAACGAACAGCGGGAGGGCCCACGAGCAGTACTTC
>NA|TRBV29-1|NA|TRBJ1-4|13
CSLPGTKDEKLFF
TGCAGCCTTCCGGGGACGAAGGATGAAAAACTGTTTTTT
>NA|TRBV19|many|TRBJ2-1|13
CASSIAGYNEQFF
TGTGCCAGTAGTATAGCAGGGTACAATGAGCAGTTCTTC
>NA|TRBV25-1|NA|TRBJ2-7|12
CASSAGRYEQYF
TGTGCCAGCAGTGCAGGGAGATACGAGCAGTACTTC
>NA|TRBV7-2|few|TRBJ2-1|15
CASSLAGRGYNEQFF
TGTGCCAGCAGCTTAGCAGGCAGGGGCTACAATGAGCAGTTCTTC
>TRBD2|TRBV11-2|few|TRBJ2-4|18
CASSLGVAGGPPMNIQYF
TGTGCCAGCAGCTTAGGGGTGGCGGGGGGGCCCCCGATGAACATTCAGTACTTC
>NA|TRBV7-6|many|TRBJ2-7|16
CASSLAGLGSSYEQYF
TGTGCCAGCAGCTTAGCGGGGTTGGGGTCTTCCTACGAGCAGTACTTC
>NA|TRBV24-1|many|TRBJ2-5|15
CATSDSGSGQETQYF
TGTGCCACCAGTGATTCGGGGTCCGGCCAAGAGACCCAGTACTTC
>TRBD1|TRBV24-1|NA|TRBJ2-3|17
CATSDFRTGVSTDTQYF
TGTGCCACCAGTGATTTTAGGACAGGGGTCTCCACAGATACGCAGTATTTT
>NA|TRBV19|NA|TRBJ2-7|15
CASRYSGVSSYEQYF
TGTGCCAGTAGATATAGCGGAGTTAGCTCCTACGAGCAGTACTTC
>NA|TRBV19|many|TRBJ1-5|15
CASISGWGLGQPQHF
TGTGCCAGTATCTCTGGATGGGGCTTAGGCCAGCCCCAGCATTTT
>NA|TRBV12-3/TRBV12-4|many|TRBJ2-3|14
CASSFMSHTDTQYF
TGTGCCAGCAGTTTCATGTCTCACACAGATACGCAGTATTTT
>NA|TRBV5-8|many|TRBJ1-4|15
CASSSGGATNEKLFF
TGTGCCAGCAGCTCTGGAGGTGCAACTAATGAAAAACTGTTTTTT
>NA|TRBV7-2|many|TRBJ2-7|15
CASSLDRAASYEQYF
TGTGCCAGCAGCTTAGACCGGGCAGCCTCCTACGAGCAGTACTTC
>TRBD1|TRBV5-1|NA|TRBJ1-6|13
CASSSGQSSPLHF
TGCGCCAGCAGCTCGGGACAGAGTTCACCCCTCCACTTT
>TRBD2|TRBV6-5|NA|TRBJ2-5|15
CASSYSTSGKETQYF
TGTGCCAGCAGTTACTCGACTAGCGGGAAAGAGACCCAGTACTTC
>TRBD1|TRBV3-1|NA|TRBJ1-1|15
CASSQGGGKGTEAFF
TGTGCCAGCAGCCAGGGAGGGGGCAAAGGGACTGAAGCTTTCTTT
>NA|TRBV4-2|many|TRBJ2-5|14
CASSQDGDLGTQYF
TGTGCCAGCAGCCAAGACGGAGACCTTGGGACCCAGTACTTC
>NA|TRBV7-9|once|TRBJ2-3|13
CASHYSGTDTQYF
TGTGCCAGCCATTACTCGGGTACAGATACGCAGTATTTT
>TRBD1|TRBV19|NA|TRBJ2-7|15
CASKKGTGSSYEQYF
TGTGCCAGTAAAAAAGGGACAGGGAGCTCCTACGAGCAGTACTTC
>TRBD1|TRBV24-1|many|TRBJ2-3|17
CATSDPRQGPSSDTQYF
TGTGCCACCAGTGACCCCCGACAGGGCCCCTCGTCGGATACGCAGTATTTT
>NA|TRBV29-1|few|TRBJ2-1|15
CSVRSPRSLYNEQFF
TGCAGCGTCCGTTCTCCAAGGTCCCTCTACAATGAGCAGTTCTTC
>NA|TRBV29-1|once|TRBJ1-2|15
CSVEGDTVANYGYTF
TGCAGCGTTGAAGGTGATACAGTTGCTAACTATGGCTACACCTTC
>NA|TRBV29-1|NA|TRBJ2-5|13
CSVEEGGGETQYF
TGCAGCGTTGAAGAGGGGGGCGGGGAGACCCAGTACTTC
>NA|TRBV19|few|TRBJ1-2|13
CASRKDGNYGYTF
TGTGCCAGTAGGAAGGACGGGAACTATGGCTACACCTTC
>TRBD1|TRBV7-8|many|TRBJ2-5|14
CASSARQGAETQYF
TGTGCCAGCAGCGCCAGGCAGGGGGCAGAGACCCAGTACTTC
>NA|TRBV14|many|TRBJ1-2|15
CASSQASPGRTNETF
TGTGCCAGCAGCCAAGCTTCGCCGGGACGGACCAACGAGACCTTC
>TRBD2|TRBV11-1|NA|TRBJ2-3|16
CASSPTSGGHTDTQYF
TGTGCCAGCAGCCCAACTAGCGGGGGGCACACAGATACGCAGTATTTT
>NA|TRBV10-2|many|TRBJ1-1|15
CASSLGDHWNTEAFF
TGCGCCAGCAGTTTGGGGGATCATTGGAACACTGAAGCTTTCTTT
>TRBD2|TRBV19|NA|TRBJ2-2|15
CASNQLTSGGGELFF
TGTGCCAGTAATCAACTCACTAGCGGGGGTGGGGAGCTGTTTTTT
>NA|TRBV9|many|TRBJ1-2|13
CASSVGSNYGYTF
TGTGCCAGCAGCGTAGGTAGTAACTATGGCTACACCTTC
>TRBD1|TRBV20-1|NA|TRBJ1-2|17
CSARVMYGTGETYGYTF
TGCAGCGCTAGAGTTATGTATGGGACAGGGGAAACCTATGGCTACACCTTC
>NA|TRBV4-2|many|TRBJ2-1|15
CASSQDRAGDNEQFF
TGTGCCAGCAGCCAAGACAGGGCAGGGGACAATGAGCAGTTCTTC
>TRBD1|TRBV15|NA|TRBJ2-7|16
CATSRDRRTGRHEQYF
TGTGCCACCAGCAGAGATCGCAGGACAGGTCGACACGAGCAGTACTTC
>TRBD1|TRBV29-1|few|TRBJ2-5|15
CSVRPGTGGLETQYF
TGCAGCGTAAGACCAGGGACAGGGGGGCTTGAGACCCAGTACTTC
>NA|TRBV15|NA|TRBJ2-2|16
CATSRERGESTGELFF
TGTGCCACCAGCAGAGAGAGGGGTGAGAGCACCGGGGAGCTGTTTTTT
>TRBD2|TRBV2|many|TRBJ2-1|12
CASRPSGGKQFF
TGTGCCAGCAGGCCTAGCGGGGGAAAGCAGTTCTTC
>NA|TRBV15|many|TRBJ1-2|17
CATSRDRTDYVDYGYTF
TGTGCCACCAGCAGAGATAGGACGGACTACGTGGACTATGGCTACACCTTC
>NA|TRBV20-1|NA|TRBJ1-3|15
CSAIQGGAAGNTIYF
TGCAGTGCTATCCAAGGGGGGGCAGCTGGAAACACCATATATTTT
>NA|TRBV9|NA|TRBJ1-6|12
CASSKRNSPLHF
TGTGCCAGCAGCAAAAGAAATTCACCCCTCCACTTT
>NA|TRBV15|NA|TRBJ1-5|16
CAASRDLDPRGQPQHF
TGTGCCGCCAGCAGAGATTTAGACCCACGCGGACAGCCCCAGCATTTT
>NA|TRBV4-2|many|TRBJ2-7|13
CASSQRGSYEQYF
TGTGCCAGCAGCCAACGGGGCTCCTACGAGCAGTACTTC
>NA|TRBV5-1|many|TRBJ2-5|16
CASSLAGASEQETQYF
TGCGCCAGCAGCTTGGCGGGGGCTAGCGAACAAGAGACCCAGTACTTC
>NA|TRBV5-6|many|TRBJ1-2|13
CASSLGGVAGYTF
TGTGCCAGCAGCTTGGGTGGGGTCGCTGGCTACACCTTC
>TRBD1|TRBV12-3/TRBV12-4|NA|TRBJ2-1|14
CATSRDSSYNEQFF
TGTGCCACCTCCCGGGACAGCTCCTACAATGAGCAGTTCTTC
>TRBD2|TRBV11-1|few|TRBJ2-1|20
CASSFLGLAGGPSSYNEQFF
TGTGCCAGCAGCTTCCTCGGACTAGCGGGGGGGCCCAGCTCCTACAATGAGCAGTTCTTC
>NA|TRBV9|many|TRBJ1-3|19
CASSPQARRTQSSGNTIYF
TGTGCCAGCAGCCCCCAGGCCAGGAGGACCCAGAGCTCTGGAAACACCATATATTTT
>NA|TRBV4-3|many|TRBJ1-4|14
CASSQDLLNEKLFF
TGCGCCAGCAGCCAAGATCTTCTTAATGAAAAACTGTTTTTT
>NA|TRBV5-1|NA|TRBJ2-2|15
CASSFARGHTGELFF
TGCGCCAGCAGCTTCGCCAGGGGTCATACCGGGGAGCTGTTTTTT
>NA|TRBV6-1|few|TRBJ1-6|14
CASGVTGYNSPLHF
TGTGCCAGCGGTGTTACGGGATATAATTCACCCCTCCACTTT
>NA|TRBV7-6|once|TRBJ2-5|14
CASSQSQGWETQYF
TGTGCCAGCAGCCAAAGCCAGGGTTGGGAGACCCAGTACTTC
>NA|TRBV18|NA|TRBJ1-2|13
CASSPLGDYGYTF
TGTGCCAGCTCACCTTTAGGGGACTATGGCTACACCTTC